Below, 14 T cell receptor beta chains from the same sample are listed, as sequenced in a study of shared clonotypes between healthy human individuals. The naive CD8 population came from CD45RO-negative cells selected for CCR7, without terminally differentiated effector memory CD45RA+ cells. Here immunoSEQ multiplex PCR was the method, and the copy in TCRdb shows in-frame clones only, minus some. The sample records under 850,000 clones, over 90% being singletons. Sample: naive CD8+ T cells sorted from blood. Receptor source: a man in his thirties or forties in good health.

This clone was detected only once. J is TRBJ2-7 and V is TRBV6-5; 9 bases are a match to TRBD2. V gave up 6 bases and J gave up 6 bases; unmatched junction bases: 6. CDR1 and CDR2 (germline): MNHEY, SVGAGI. The CDR3 spans 13 residues. The CDR3 protein is CASSLAGLGEQYF. CDR3 nucleotide sequence: TGTGCCAGCAGCCTAGCGGGACTGGGCGAGCAGTACTTC.

The chain carries TRBV7-6 and TRBJ2-1; the match to TRBD2 covers 12 bases. Germline V CDR1 and CDR2: SGHVS, FNYEAQ. This CDR3 is 18 amino acids long. Germline trimming cut 6 bases from V and 0 bases from J; bases unmatched to any gene: 9. CDR3 in amino acids: CASSYTSGRTSSYNEQFF. CDR3 DNA sequence: TGTGCCAGCAGTTATACTAGCGGGAGGACGAGCTCCTACAATGAGCAGTTCTTC.

On this clone: At one boundary the junction diverges from the germline segment, which might be a read error. V gene TRBV2 combines with J gene TRBJ2-7, with D possibly matching TRBD2 (6 bases). CDR3 length equals 13 residues. CDR1 and CDR2 (germline): SNHLY, FYNNEI. The CDR3 loop is CASSETSSHEQYF. The CDR3 bases are TGTGCCAGCAGTGAAACTAGCTCCCACGAGCAGTACTTC.

This clone has only one observation. The chain uses TRBV19 and TRBJ2-1; the D gene is possibly TRBD2 (6 bases). CDR3 length: 11 amino acids. V dropped 6 bases and J dropped 8 bases, with 8 bases sitting between them. CDR1 is LNHDA, CDR2 SQIVND, per germline (reference sequence). The CDR3: CASSGSDEQFF. The CDR3 DNA is TGTGCCAGTAGCGGGAGCGATGAGCAGTTCTTC.

The chain is built from TRBV10-3 and TRBJ2-7, with 10 positions matching TRBD2. CDR1 ENHRY and CDR2 SYGVKD come from the germline V gene. With V trimmed by 2 bases and J by 3 bases, 4 bases remained unmatched. CDR3 length: 15 residues. The CDR3: CAISEPRTSGYEQYF. The DNA for the CDR3 is TGTGCCATCAGTGAGCCCCGGACTAGCGGCTACGAGCAGTACTTC.

With regard to this clone: Sequence at one end of the junction differs from germline and may be a read error. The chain employs TRBV6-1 and TRBJ2-3; D is perhaps TRBD1 or TRBD2 (5 bases each). Per germline, CDR1 MNHNS and CDR2 SASEGT. The CDR3 consists of 14 residues. The CDR3 bases are TGTGCCAGCAGTGAAGAGAGGGGCACGGATACGCAGTATTTT. This translates into CASSEERGTDTQYF.

In regard to this clone: This sample includes further DNA sequences coding for the same CDR3. The genes are TRBV9 and TRBJ1-2; D gene unclear. Germline V gene sequence: CDR1 SGDLS, CDR2 YYNGEE. This CDR3 has 10 amino acids. V lost 3 bases, J lost 11 bases, and 8 bases lay in between. The CDR3 DNA reads TGTGCCAGCAGCGGTCCCGGTTACACCTTC. This codes for CASSGPGYTF.

This clone came up once. This chain uses TRBV7-9 with TRBJ2-5; 7 bases agree with TRBD2. Germline trimming cut 5 bases from V and 0 bases from J; bases unmatched to any gene: 3. This CDR3 has 14 amino acids. The germline gives CDR1 SEHNR, CDR2 FQNEAQ (reference sequence). The CDR3 sequence is CASSTTSDQETQYF. CDR3 bases: TGTGCCAGCAGCACTACTAGCGACCAAGAGACCCAGTACTTC.

The chain uses TRBV5-6 and TRBJ1-5; D is uncertain. CDR3 size: 15 residues. V dropped 3 bases and J dropped 0 bases, with 10 bases sitting between them. Germline values: CDR1 SGHDT, CDR2 YYEEEE. CDR3 in amino acids: CASSSREGSNQPQHF. CDR3 bases: TGTGCCAGCAGCTCGCGAGAGGGTAGCAATCAGCCCCAGCATTTT.

About this clone itself: Within the sample, other DNA sequences also encode this same CDR3. The chain combines TRBV7-6 with TRBJ2-7, with 8 positions matching TRBD1. V dropped 4 bases and J dropped 2; count of bases not matched to a gene: 7. Germline V gives CDR1 SGHVS, CDR2 FNYEAQ. This CDR3 is 15 amino acids long. The CDR3 DNA reads TGTGCCAGCAGCTCCGGACAGGGCCCCGCCTACGAGCAGTACTTC. It encodes CASSSGQGPAYEQYF.

As for this clone: This CDR3 is also generated by other DNA sequences in the sample. The rearrangement links TRBV7-9 to TRBJ2-1, with D perhaps given as TRBD1 or TRBD2 (5 bases each). Germline CDR1 is SEHNR and CDR2 is FQNEAQ (reference sequence). V dropped 5 bases and J dropped 10 bases, with 9 bases sitting between them. CDR3 length: 11 amino acids. CDR3 nucleotides: TGTGCCAGCAGCGTCGGGACGGAGCAGTTCTTC. Protein: CASSVGTEQFF.

This sequence joins TRBV6-6 and TRBJ1-1; D is perhaps TRBD1 (5 bases). Germline V gene sequence: CDR1 MNHNY, CDR2 SVGAGI (reference sequence). The ends were cut back, 6 bases at V and 1 base at J, with 18 bases in the middle. The CDR3 is 16 residues long. CDR3 coding DNA: TGTGCCAGCAGATCCAACGACGGGACGGAGAACACTGAAGCTTTCTTT. It specifies CASRSNDGTENTEAFF.

V is TRBV4-1 and J is TRBJ2-7; 9 nucleotides align to TRBD2. The germline V gene has CDR1 MGHRA and CDR2 YSYEKL. After removal of 1 base from V and 6 bases from J, the junction contained 7 bases not matched to a gene. The CDR3 contains 15 residues. Here the CDR3 reads CASSQVGLAMGEQYF. The CDR3 DNA reads as TGCGCCAGCAGCCAAGTGGGACTAGCTATGGGCGAGCAGTACTTC.

The chain uses TRBV10-2 and TRBJ1-1; perhaps TRBD1 as D (5 bases). Germline V gives CDR1 WSHSY, CDR2 SAAADI. This CDR3 is built from 14 residues. Trimming removed 4 bases at V and 1 base at J, with 10 bases between. The CDR3 loop reads CASSVGDGNTEAFF. CDR3 nucleotide sequence: TGCGCCAGCAGTGTTGGGGACGGGAACACTGAAGCTTTCTTT.